The present TCR beta chain was sequenced within a study of blood T cell repertoires in COVID-19 (dated by TCRdb to the early 2020s). Context from the whole study: Collaborator samples came from the United States, Italy and Spain and covered acute and convalescent phases of COVID-19. HLA class I and class II types, where available, came from metadata supplied by the sample provider rather than from assay-based typing. Samples were obtained from the ongoing ImmuneRACE study (first 160 participants) and from over 1,000 subjects provided by 6 global collaborators. The material from the prospective study consisted of cDNA or gDNA derived from T cells, B-cell-depleted T cells, or PBMCs. Sample metadata almost always included a de-identified subject ID, COVID-19 status, age in years and sex. The repertoires were made available in a free public database intended to serve as a resource for research on the immune response to SARS-CoV-2. Deeply sampled blood TCRbeta repertoires from subjects exposed to, actively infected with, or recovered from COVID-19 were included in the dataset.

A note on this clone: It has no known antigen specificity. Per-nucleotide qualities are absent, and no much larger clonotype sits a single base away.

A second Seattle source provided samples from volunteer blood donors who had recovered from COVID-19. Collaborating institutions collected whole blood in K2EDTA tubes following their own protocols. Collaborator samples were shipped for TCRbeta analysis as frozen whole blood, isolated PBMCs, or DNA extracted from either sample type. The immunoSEQ Assay, a bias-controlled multiplex PCR, was used to amplify TCRbeta CDR3 regions from genomic DNA. In the source study's methods: Nucleated cell counts per sample were estimated from amplification of reference gene primers within the assay. To quantify the absolute abundance of each unique TCRbeta CDR3 rearrangement, sequence reads were collapsed and filtered. For each sample, productive Simpson clonality was calculated as the square root of Simpson's diversity index over productive rearrangements. Here the immuneACCESS table is served through TCRdb, limited to in-frame sequences with V and J called. Missing clones are a known gap in these copies; in checked studies unresolved V genes cover under half, and the rest lacks a known reason. That table gives V, J and clone size, and the DNA gave D and trimming. This sample has 140,000 to 150,000 clones in its table, and around 87% of those were observed once. Together, the top ten hold around 38% of the sample.

Reading the germline V gene (reference sequence) gives CDR1 SGHNT and CDR2 YYREEE. The CDR3 numbers 13 residues from cysteine through phenylalanine. The retained sequence is limited to the CDR3, 39 bases, with the frame set at the first base. V is pared back by 1 base and J by 7 bases, with 9 bases lying between the germline termini. Broader findings and caveats from the paper: How much clinical and demographic metadata was included differed by source and by participant, and the metadata was provided uncurated.

What was sequenced was peripheral blood. The sequence came from a man in his forties or fifties who had recovered from COVID-19. The receptor chain draws on TRBV5-4 and TRBJ2-1, with the D gene not clear enough to name. In nucleotides, the sequence is TGTGCCAGCAGCTTGACTACCGCGAATGAGCAGTTCTTC. It encodes CASSLTTANEQFF.